Below are 10 T cell receptor beta chains sequenced from a single sample in a study of blood T cell repertoires in COVID-19. Measured with immunoSEQ multiplex PCR; TCRdb has only the in-frame clones, and not every one. The sample consists of roughly 200,000 clones, roughly 81% of them appearing once. Sequenced input: peripheral blood. The receptors derive from an elderly woman with acute or convalescent COVID-19.

This sequence joins TRBV2 and TRBJ1-4; no firm D call. CDR1 is SNHLY and CDR2 is FYNNEI in the germline V gene. This CDR3 is built from 15 residues. The V and J ends lost 4 bases and 5 bases respectively, with 14 bases between them. The CDR3 DNA follows: TGTGCCAGCAGTGTCATGGGCTTAGTGAATGAAAAACTGTTTTTT. Amino acid sequence: CASSVMGLVNEKLFF. Variable domain in full (rest from reference TRBV2 and TRBJ1-4): EPEVTQTPSHQVTQMGQEVILRCVPISNHLYFYWYRQILGQKVEFLVSFYNNEISEKSEIFDDQFSVERPDGSNFTLKIRSTKLEDSAMYFCASSVMGLVNEKLFFGSGTQLSVL.

The V gene is TRBV7-9, the J gene TRBJ1-2; D unclear. The length of the CDR3 is 15 residues. Germline assignment: CDR1 SEHNR and CDR2 FQNEAQ (reference sequence). Trimming pared 1 base from V and 4 bases from J, leaving 13 bases between. The CDR3 DNA reads as TGTGCCAGCAGCTTAGAATACACCTCCAGCTATGGCTACACCTTC. It encodes CASSLEYTSSYGYTF.

The chain is built from TRBV9 and TRBJ2-3; 10 nucleotides line up with TRBD2. CDR3 length: 17 residues. V lost 3 bases to trimming and J lost 5 bases; unmatched junction nucleotides: 12. Germline V gene data show CDR1 as SGDLS and CDR2 as YYNGEE. CDR3 in amino acids: CASSGGATSGPVDTQYF. The DNA of the CDR3 is TGTGCCAGCAGCGGAGGAGCGACTAGCGGGCCTGTAGATACGCAGTATTTT.

This chain uses TRBV10-2 with TRBJ1-6; D not certain. The CDR3 has 18 residues. Trimming took 3 bases from V and 0 from J, leaving 15 bases between them. CDR1 and CDR2 (germline): WSHSY, SAAADI. As DNA, the CDR3 is TGCGCCAGCAGTGATCAGACTGATCTTAGCTCCTATAATTCACCCCTCCACTTT. This translates into CASSDQTDLSSYNSPLHF.

This rearrangement joins TRBV5-6 to TRBJ2-2, with 7 positions matching TRBD2. The CDR3 consists of 16 residues. Looked up from germline, CDR1 is SGHDT and CDR2 is YYEEEE. The trim removed 1 base at V and 5 bases at J, leaving 8 bases unmatched. CDR3 in amino acids: CASSLYGGRGTGELFF. CDR3 DNA sequence: TGTGCCAGCAGCTTGTACGGCGGGAGAGGTACCGGGGAGCTGTTTTTT.

The chain recombines TRBV19 with TRBJ1-5, with D unresolved. This CDR3 region has 16 residues. Trimming took 7 bases from V and 5 from J, leaving 21 bases between them. Germline CDR1 reads LNHDA; CDR2 reads SQIVND (reference sequence). The CDR3 DNA follows: TGTGCCAGTAATCGGGATGGGGTGCGTGGGCATCAGCCCCAGCATTTT. Its translation is CASNRDGVRGHQPQHF.

The chain is built from TRBV11-2 and TRBJ2-5, with D tentatively TRBD2 (5 bases). The CDR3 contains 13 residues. From germline, CDR1 is SGHAT and CDR2 FQNNGV. Trimming removed 5 bases from V and 4 bases from J, with 11 bases in between. The CDR3 loop is CASSALGGETQYF. The CDR3 bases are TGTGCCAGCAGCGCCCTCGGAGGAGAGACCCAGTACTTC.

V and J are TRBV18 and TRBJ1-2; perhaps TRBD1 as D (5 bases). V was shortened by 8 bases and J by 3 bases, with 16 bases between the two germline ends. This CDR3 has 14 residues. The germline CDR1 and CDR2 sequences are KGHSH and LQKENI. The CDR3 nucleotides read TGTGCCAGCCGCCCGGAAGGGGTCGACTATGGCTACACCTTC. This sequence encodes CASRPEGVDYGYTF. Full variable domain (rest looked up from reference TRBV18 and TRBJ1-2): NAGVMQNPRHLVRRRGQEARLRCSPMKGHSHVYWYRQLPEEGLKFMVYLQKENIIDESGMPKERFSAEFPKEGPSILRIQQVVRGDSAAYFCASRPEGVDYGYTFGSGTRLTVV.

The V call is TRBV7-2, the J call TRBJ2-7; maybe TRBD2 (6 bases). V shed 0 bases and J shed 2 bases, with 11 bases lying between them. The germline CDR1 and CDR2 sequences are SGHTA and FQGNSA. The CDR3 has 15 residues. The CDR3 bases are TGTGCCAGCAGCTTAGCGCGGGACTCTCCCTACGAGCAGTACTTC. Amino acids: CASSLARDSPYEQYF.

The rearrangement joins TRBV7-2 to TRBJ2-5, with D unclear. Between the trimmed V and J ends, which lost 2 bases and 5 bases, there was a span of 12 bases. This CDR3 is built from 14 residues. The V gene's germline CDR1 is SGHTA and CDR2 FQGNSA. CDR3 in amino acids: CASSLLVNSETQYF. The CDR3 DNA reads as TGTGCCAGCAGCTTACTAGTTAATAGTGAGACCCAGTACTTC. Full variable domain (remainder filled in from reference TRBV7-2 and TRBJ2-5): GAGVSQSPSNKVTEKGKDVELRCDPISGHTALYWYRQSLGQGLEFLIYFQGNSAPDKSGLPSDRFSAERTGGSVSTLTIQRTQQEDSAVYLCASSLLVNSETQYFGPGTRLLVL.